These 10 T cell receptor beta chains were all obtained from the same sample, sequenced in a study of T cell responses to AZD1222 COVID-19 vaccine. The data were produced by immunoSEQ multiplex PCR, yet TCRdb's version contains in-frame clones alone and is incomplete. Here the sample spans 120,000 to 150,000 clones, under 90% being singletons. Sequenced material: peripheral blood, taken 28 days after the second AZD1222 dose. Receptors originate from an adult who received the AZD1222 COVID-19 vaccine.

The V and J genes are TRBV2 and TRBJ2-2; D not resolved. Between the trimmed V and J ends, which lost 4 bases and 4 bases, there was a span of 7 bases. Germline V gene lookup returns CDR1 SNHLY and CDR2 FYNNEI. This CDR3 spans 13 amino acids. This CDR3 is CASSADGTGELFF. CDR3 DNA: TGTGCCAGCAGTGCCGACGGCACCGGGGAGCTGTTTTTT.

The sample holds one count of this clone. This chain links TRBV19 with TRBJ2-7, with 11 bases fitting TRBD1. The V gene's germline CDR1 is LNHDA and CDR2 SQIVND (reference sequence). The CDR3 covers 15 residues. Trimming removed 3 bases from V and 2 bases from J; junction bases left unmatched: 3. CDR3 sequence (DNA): TGTGCCAGTAGTATTTCGGGACAGGGGGCCTACGAGCAGTACTTC. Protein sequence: CASSISGQGAYEQYF.

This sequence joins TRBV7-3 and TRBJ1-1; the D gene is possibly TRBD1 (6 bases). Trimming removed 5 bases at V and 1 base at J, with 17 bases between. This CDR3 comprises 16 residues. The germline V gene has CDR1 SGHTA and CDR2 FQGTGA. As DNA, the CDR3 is TGTGCCAGCAGCCCAGAACAGGGATATTCGAACACTGAAGCTTTCTTT. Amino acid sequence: CASSPEQGYSNTEAFF. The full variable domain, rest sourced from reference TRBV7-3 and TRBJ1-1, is GAGVSQTPSNKVTEKGKYVELRCDPISGHTALYWYRQSLGQGPEFLIYFQGTGAADDSGLPNDRFFAVRPEGSVSTLKIQRTERGDSAVYLCASSPEQGYSNTEAFFGQGTRLTVV.

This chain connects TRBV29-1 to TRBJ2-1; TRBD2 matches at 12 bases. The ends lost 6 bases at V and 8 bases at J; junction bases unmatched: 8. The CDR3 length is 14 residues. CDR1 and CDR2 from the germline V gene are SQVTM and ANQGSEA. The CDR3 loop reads CSVGLAGGRDEQFF. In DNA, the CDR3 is TGCAGCGTAGGGCTAGCGGGAGGGAGGGATGAGCAGTTCTTC.

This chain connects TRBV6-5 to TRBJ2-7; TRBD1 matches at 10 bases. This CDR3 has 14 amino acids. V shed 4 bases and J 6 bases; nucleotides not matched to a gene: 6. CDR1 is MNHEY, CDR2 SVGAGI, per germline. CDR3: CASSSSGQGSEQYF. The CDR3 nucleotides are TGTGCCAGCAGTTCCTCGGGACAGGGGAGCGAGCAGTACTTC.

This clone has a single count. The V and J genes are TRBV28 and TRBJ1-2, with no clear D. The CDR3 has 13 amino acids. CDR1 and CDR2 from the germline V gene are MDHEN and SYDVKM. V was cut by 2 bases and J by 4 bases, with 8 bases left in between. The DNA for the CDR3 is TGTGCCAGCAGTTTAGCACAGTTCTATGGCTACACCTTC. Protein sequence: CASSLAQFYGYTF.

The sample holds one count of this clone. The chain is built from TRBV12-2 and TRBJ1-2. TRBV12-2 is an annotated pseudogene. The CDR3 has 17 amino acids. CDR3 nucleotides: TGTGCAAGTCGCTTAGTCCATCGGCCTCGAAACTTTTATGGCTACACCTTC. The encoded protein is CASRLVHRPRNFYGYTF.

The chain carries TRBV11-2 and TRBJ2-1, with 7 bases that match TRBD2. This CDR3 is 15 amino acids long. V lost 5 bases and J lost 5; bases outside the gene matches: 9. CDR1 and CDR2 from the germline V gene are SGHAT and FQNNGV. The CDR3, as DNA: TGTGCCAGCAGCCACATCCGGGGAGGGGACAATGAGCAGTTCTTC. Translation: CASSHIRGGDNEQFF.

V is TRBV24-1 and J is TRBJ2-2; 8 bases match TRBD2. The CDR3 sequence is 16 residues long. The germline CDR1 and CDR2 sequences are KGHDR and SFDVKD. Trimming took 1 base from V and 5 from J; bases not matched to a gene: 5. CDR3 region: CATSDFKRGKTGELFF. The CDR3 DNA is TGTGCCACCAGTGATTTTAAGCGGGGGAAGACCGGGGAGCTGTTTTTT.

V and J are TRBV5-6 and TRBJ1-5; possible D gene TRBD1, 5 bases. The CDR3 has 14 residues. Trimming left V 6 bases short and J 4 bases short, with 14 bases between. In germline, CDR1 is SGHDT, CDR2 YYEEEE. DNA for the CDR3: TGTGCCAGCACCTCCGCAGGGAGTAATCAGCCCCAGCATTTT. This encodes CASTSAGSNQPQHF.